The 25 T cell receptor beta chains below were found in one sample sequenced in a study of vaccination and CD4 T cells after COVID-19. Specified treatment: roughly ten-day PBMC culture with coronavirus spike peptide pools or control peptides (ViraFEST assay). No antigen has been identified for these receptors. CD4+ T cells that had been cultured provided DNA sequenced with the Oncomine TCR Beta short-read assay. TCRdb reprocessed the PCR reads with MiXCR, giving one entry per CDR3 protein. This table has roughly 12,000 distinct CDR3 sequences, 50% to 75% appearing once. This sample comprised CD4+ T cells from blood, cultured in vitro, obtained before SARS-CoV-2 vaccination. These receptors all stem from a human donor who had recovered from COVID-19.

The rearrangement uses TRBV7-2 and TRBJ1-1, with no clear D. With 2 bases removed from V and 1 base from J, the gap between germline ends came to 8 bases. CDR1 SGHTA and CDR2 FQGNSA come from the germline V gene. The CDR3 loop spans 14 amino acids. Here the CDR3 reads CASSLYGGNTEAFF. CDR3 in DNA: TGTGCCAGCAGCTTATATGGAGGGAACACTGAAGCTTTCTTT.

The chain employs TRBV6-5 and TRBJ1-5; D remains ambiguous. This CDR3 contains 14 residues. The V gene's germline CDR1 is MNHEY and CDR2 SVGAGI. V lost 2 bases, J lost 2 bases, and 7 bases lay in between. CDR3 residues: CASSYGQGNQPQHF. CDR3 coding DNA: TGTGCCAGCAGTTACGGGCAGGGCAATCAGCCCCAGCATTTT.

CDR3 residues: CSAGPNGGGLSYEQYF. CDR3 in DNA: TGCAGTGCTGGACCCAATGGGGGGGGGCTCTCCTACGAGCAGTACTTC. The V and J genes are TRBV20-1 and TRBJ2-7, with a possible D match to TRBD2 (7 bases). The CDR3 sequence is 16 residues long. V was trimmed by 5 bases and J by 0 bases, leaving 20 bases between them. Per the germline V gene, CDR1 is DFQATT and CDR2 is SNEGSKA (reference sequence).

This clonotype was counted only a few times. V usage is TRBV27 and J usage is TRBJ1-2, with TRBD1 matching over 7 bases. Per the germline V gene, CDR1 is MNHEY and CDR2 is SMNVEV (reference sequence). After removal of 5 bases from V and 5 bases from J, the junction contained 11 bases not matched to a gene. CDR3 length: 15 amino acids. CDR3 bases: TGTGCCAGCAGTCCAGGGGGGGGCTTTGGGTATGGCTACACCTTC. Protein sequence: CASSPGGGFGYGYTF.

This rearrangement joins TRBV6-1 to TRBJ2-4; possible D gene TRBD2, 6 bases. Trimming shortened V by 6 bases and J by 6 bases, and 12 bases separated the two germline ends. The CDR3 sequence is 13 residues long. Germline values: CDR1 MNHNS, CDR2 SASEGT. The CDR3 DNA reads as TGTGCCAGCAGACCCGGGAGTTCAAACATTCAGTACTTC. The encoded protein is CASRPGSSNIQYF.

V and J are TRBV21-1 and TRBJ2-7; the D call in the table, TRBD2, was not verified against the DNA. TRBV21-1 is recorded as a pseudogene. This CDR3 comprises 17 residues. The chain's CDR3 is CASSKGAGTSGGYEQYF. In nucleotides, the CDR3 is TGTGCCAGCAGCAAAGGGGCCGGGACTAGCGGGGGGTACGAGCAGTACTTC.

The chain has TRBV19 and TRBJ1-1, with D perhaps matching TRBD1 (6 bases). CDR1 is LNHDA, CDR2 SQIVND, per germline (reference sequence). V lost 1 base to trimming and J lost 7 bases, with 16 bases between them. This CDR3 is built from 15 residues. In DNA, the CDR3 is TGTGCCAGTAGTATAGGCGGACAGCGAGGAGGTGAAGCTTTCTTT. Translated: CASSIGGQRGGEAFF.

The V gene is TRBV6-1, the J gene TRBJ2-1; the match to TRBD1 covers 7 bases. The germline V gene encodes CDR1 MNHNS and CDR2 SASEGT. CDR3 length: 13 residues. V lost 5 bases and J lost 3; bases outside the gene matches: 1. CDR3 region: CASSRDSYNEQFF. CDR3 nucleotides: TGTGCCAGCAGTCGGGACAGCTACAATGAGCAGTTCTTC.

The count of this clonotype is one. This chain connects TRBV5-1 to TRBJ2-1; maybe TRBD1 (6 bases). V was shortened by 4 bases and J by 9 bases, with 23 bases between the two germline ends. Germline values: CDR1 SGHRS, CDR2 YFSETQ. The CDR3 runs 16 residues. In nucleotides, the CDR3 is TGCGCCAGCAGCCCAGAAGGGACACGCCTTTTAATTGAGCAGTTCTTC. Translation gives CASSPEGTRLLIEQFF.

The chain couples TRBV28 to TRBJ1-6, with D perhaps matching TRBD1 (6 bases). The CDR3 runs to 16 residues. V gave up 5 bases and J gave up 0 bases, with 11 bases separating them. The V gene's germline CDR1 is MDHEN and CDR2 SYDVKM. This CDR3 is CASSPGASSYNSPLHF. The CDR3 coding sequence is TGTGCCAGCAGTCCAGGGGCGAGCTCCTATAATTCACCCCTCCACTTT.

The chain is built from TRBV6-1 and TRBJ1-5; TRBD1 agrees at 7 bases. Germline V gene data show CDR1 as MNHNS and CDR2 as SASEGT. CDR3 length equals 14 residues. V dropped 3 bases and J dropped 10; count of bases not matched to a gene: 9. CDR3 region: CASSEGTASEPQHF. The CDR3 nucleotides read TGTGCCAGCAGTGAGGGGACAGCCTCCGAACCCCAGCATTTT.

This clonotype has more than one count but fewer than ten. The rearrangement links TRBV6-1 to TRBJ1-6; D is ambiguous. Germline loops: CDR1 MNHNS, CDR2 SASEGT. This CDR3 is built from 13 residues. Trimming pared 7 bases from V and 10 bases from J, leaving 14 bases between. CDR3 nucleotide sequence: TGTGCCAGCACCCCGCGCCCAGGCTCACCCCTCCACTTT. This sequence encodes CASTPRPGSPLHF.

The chain uses TRBV6-2 or TRBV6-3 and TRBJ2-2; TRBD1 matches at 8 bases. Per the germline V gene, CDR1 is MNHEY and CDR2 is SVGEGT. After removal of 2 bases from V and 1 base from J, the junction contained 6 bases not matched to a gene. The CDR3 covers 17 residues. The CDR3 reads CASSYIQGELNTGELFF. Here the CDR3 DNA reads TGTGCCAGCAGTTACATACAGGGGGAGCTGAACACCGGGGAGCTGTTTTTT.

In nucleotides, the CDR3 is TGCAGTGCTTTACACAATGAGCAGTTCTTC. The encoded protein is CSALHNEQFF. The chain couples TRBV20-1 to TRBJ2-1; D unclear. This CDR3 has 10 amino acids. Germline V gives CDR1 DFQATT, CDR2 SNEGSKA (reference sequence). With 5 bases removed from V and 5 bases from J, the gap between germline ends came to 4 bases.

This clonotype was counted a few times. The V and J genes are TRBV20-1 and TRBJ1-6, with D possibly matching TRBD1 (5 bases). CDR1 DFQATT and CDR2 SNEGSKA come from the germline V gene (reference sequence). Trimming pared 1 base from V and 13 bases from J, leaving 23 bases between. CDR3 size: 16 residues. The CDR3 nucleotides are TGCAGTGCTAGAGTGGGGGGGTTGCGGGGTTTGGGTCCCCTCCACTTT. It specifies CSARVGGLRGLGPLHF.

J is TRBJ2-5 and V is TRBV27; 7 bases are a match to TRBD1. J gave up 4 bases and V 4 bases, and 3 bases lay outside the gene matches. Germline lookup yields CDR1 MNHEY and CDR2 SMNVEV (reference sequence). CDR3 length: 13 residues. The CDR3 is CASSSTGRETQYF. For the CDR3, the DNA is TGTGCCAGCAGTTCGACAGGGAGAGAGACCCAGTACTTC.

The chain couples TRBV5-5 to TRBJ1-2; D might be TRBD1 (6 bases). Trimming removed 1 base at V and 4 bases at J, with 8 bases between. Per the germline V gene, CDR1 is SGHKS and CDR2 is YYEKEE (reference sequence). The CDR3 runs to 13 residues. The CDR3 DNA reads as TGTGCCAGCAGCTTGCTAGGGGGCTATGGCTACACCTTC. Translated, it gives CASSLLGGYGYTF.

In this sample, this clonotype turned up once. The chain couples TRBV12-3 or TRBV12-4 to TRBJ2-1, with 9 bases fitting TRBD2. V was pared by 7 bases and J by 4 bases, with 8 bases of the junction left unmatched. This CDR3 comprises 15 residues. The CDR3 DNA is TGTGCCAGCACCCCTAGCGGGATTCTTTACAATGAGCAGTTCTTC. Translated: CASTPSGILYNEQFF.

This chain connects TRBV6-2 or TRBV6-3 to TRBJ2-1; TRBD2 agrees at 7 bases. With V trimmed by 7 bases and J by 0 bases, 3 bases remained unmatched. The V gene's germline CDR1 is MNHEY and CDR2 SVGEGT. The CDR3 is 14 amino acids. CDR3 DNA sequence: TGTGCCAGCACTGGCGGGAGCTCCTACAATGAGCAGTTCTTC. This gives the protein CASTGGSSYNEQFF.

V and J are TRBV5-4 and TRBJ1-1; unclear D gene. This CDR3 region has 13 residues. Trimming stripped 6 bases from V and 5 bases from J, with 14 bases between. Germline V gene lookup returns CDR1 SGHNT and CDR2 YYREEE (reference sequence). DNA for the CDR3: TGTGCCAGCAAAGAGACTTTAGGGACTGAAGCTTTCTTT. This sequence encodes CASKETLGTEAFF. The whole variable domain, remainder taken from reference TRBV5-4 and TRBJ1-1, is ETGVTQSPTHLIKTRGQQVTLRCSSQSGHNTVSWYQQALGQGPQFIFQYYREEENGRGNFPPRFSGLQFPNYSSELNVNALELDDSALYLCASKETLGTEAFFGQGTRLTVV.

To note about this clonotype: With a much larger clone just one base away, this may be a read error. The chain combines TRBV7-7 with TRBJ2-2; D is uncertain. Germline CDR1 and CDR2: SSHAT and FNYEAQ (reference sequence). This CDR3 region has 12 residues. DNA for the CDR3: TGTGCCGGCAGCGCATCCCCCGGGGAGCTGTTTTTT. Amino acids: CAGSASPGELFF.

This clonotype was observed a few times. The rearrangement joins TRBV21-1 to TRBJ2-5; the D call TRBD1 from the table was never checked on the DNA. TRBV21-1 is assigned pseudogene status. CDR3 length: 18 residues. CDR3 sequence (DNA): TGTGCCAGCAGCAGGGAGGGACAGGGGACGCCAATTCGAGAGACCCAGTACTTC. Amino acids: CASSREGQGTPIRETQYF.

This clonotype was seen only a few times. The chain couples TRBV7-8 to TRBJ1-5; D unresolved. With 1 base removed from V and 7 bases from J, the gap between germline ends came to 8 bases. This CDR3 spans 13 amino acids. Germline V gives CDR1 SGHVS, CDR2 FQNEAQ. CDR3 sequence reads: CASSLVAGQPQHF. The CDR3 DNA is TGTGCCAGCAGCTTAGTAGCAGGACAGCCCCAGCATTTT.

This rearrangement joins TRBV6-2 or TRBV6-3 to TRBJ1-6, with a tentative D call TRBD1 (5 bases). Germline-derived CDR1 and CDR2 are MNHEY and SVGEGT. V was pared by 0 bases and J by 7 bases, with 7 bases between. The CDR3 loop spans 14 amino acids. This chain's CDR3 is CASSYSGGNSPLHF. The CDR3 coding sequence is TGTGCCAGCAGTTACTCTGGGGGGAATTCACCCCTCCACTTT.

The V and J genes are TRBV6-1 and TRBJ2-7; 7 bases align to TRBD2. This CDR3 has 14 residues. CDR1 MNHNS and CDR2 SASEGT come from the germline V gene. After removal of 5 bases from V and 2 bases from J, the junction contained 6 bases not matched to a gene. The DNA for the CDR3 is TGTGCCAGCAGTAGGATTGGGGGGGCCTACGAGCAGTACTTC. As protein: CASSRIGGAYEQYF.